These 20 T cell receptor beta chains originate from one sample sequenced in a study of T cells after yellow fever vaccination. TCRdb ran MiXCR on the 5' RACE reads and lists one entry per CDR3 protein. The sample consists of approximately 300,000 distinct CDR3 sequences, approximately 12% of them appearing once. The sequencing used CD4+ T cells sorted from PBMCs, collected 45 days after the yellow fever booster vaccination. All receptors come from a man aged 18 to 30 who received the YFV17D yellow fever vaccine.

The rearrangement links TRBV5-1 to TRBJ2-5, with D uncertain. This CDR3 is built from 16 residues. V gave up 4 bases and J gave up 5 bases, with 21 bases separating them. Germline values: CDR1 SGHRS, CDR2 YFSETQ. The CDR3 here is CASSGPAIGGRETQYF. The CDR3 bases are TGCGCCAGCAGCGGCCCAGCAATCGGTGGCAGGGAGACCCAGTACTTC.

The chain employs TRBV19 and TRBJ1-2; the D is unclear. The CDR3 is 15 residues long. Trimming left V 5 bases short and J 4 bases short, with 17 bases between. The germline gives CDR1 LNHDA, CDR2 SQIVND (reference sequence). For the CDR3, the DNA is TGTGCCAGTAGTGCGGACGGAGAACCTTCCTATGGCTACACCTTC. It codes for CASSADGEPSYGYTF.

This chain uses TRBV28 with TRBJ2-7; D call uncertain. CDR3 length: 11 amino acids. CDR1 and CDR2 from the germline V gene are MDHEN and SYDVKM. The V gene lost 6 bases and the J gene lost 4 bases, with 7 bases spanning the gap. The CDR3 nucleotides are TGTGCCAGCAGCTCCCGGTACGAGCAGTACGTC. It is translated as CASSSRYEQYV.

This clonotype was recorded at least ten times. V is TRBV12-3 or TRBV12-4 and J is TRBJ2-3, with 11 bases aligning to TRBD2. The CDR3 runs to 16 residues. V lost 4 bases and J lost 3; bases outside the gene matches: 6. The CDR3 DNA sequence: TGTGCCAGCAGTTCCCCTAGCGGGGGGTTTACAGATACGCAGTATTTT. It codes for CASSSPSGGFTDTQYF.

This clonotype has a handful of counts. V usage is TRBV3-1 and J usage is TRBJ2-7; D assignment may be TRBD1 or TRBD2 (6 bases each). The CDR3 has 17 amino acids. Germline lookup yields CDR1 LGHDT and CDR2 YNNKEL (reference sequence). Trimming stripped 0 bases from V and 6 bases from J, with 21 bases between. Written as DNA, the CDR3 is TGTGCCAGCAGCCAAGATGGAGGCAGGGGAGGTCTGAGCGAGCAGTACTTC. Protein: CASSQDGGRGGLSEQYF.

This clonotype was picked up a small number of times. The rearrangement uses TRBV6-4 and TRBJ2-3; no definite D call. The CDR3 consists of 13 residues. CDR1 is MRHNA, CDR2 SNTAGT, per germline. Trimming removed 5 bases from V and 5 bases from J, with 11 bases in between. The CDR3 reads CASSSRERDTQYF. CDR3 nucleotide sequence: TGTGCCAGCAGTAGTAGGGAAAGAGATACGCAGTATTTT.

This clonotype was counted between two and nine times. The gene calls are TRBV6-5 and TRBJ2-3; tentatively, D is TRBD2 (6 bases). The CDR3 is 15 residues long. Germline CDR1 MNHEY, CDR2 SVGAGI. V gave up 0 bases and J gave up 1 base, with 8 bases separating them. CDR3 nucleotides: TGTGCCAGCAGTTACTCCCCGGGGGGCACAGATACGCAGTATTTT. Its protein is CASSYSPGGTDTQYF.

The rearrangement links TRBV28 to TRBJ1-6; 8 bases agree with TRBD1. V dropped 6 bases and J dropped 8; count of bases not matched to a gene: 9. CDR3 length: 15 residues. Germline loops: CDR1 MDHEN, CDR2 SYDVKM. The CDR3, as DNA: TGTGCCAGCAGACCCGGACAGGGAAGCCATTCACCCCTCCACTTT. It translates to CASRPGQGSHSPLHF.

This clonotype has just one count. CDR3 DNA: TGTGCCAGCGGGCCCGGGACAACTGGAAACACCATATATTTT. It is translated as CASGPGTTGNTIYF. The chain couples TRBV7-3 to TRBJ1-3; D is perhaps TRBD1 (6 bases). The CDR3 spans 14 residues. Deletions cut 8 bases from V and 2 bases from J, with 13 bases between. In germline, CDR1 is SGHTA, CDR2 FQGTGA. The variable domain in full, with the rest retrieved from reference TRBV7-3 and TRBJ1-3, is GAGVSQTPSNKVTEKGKYVELRCDPISGHTALYWYRQSLGQGPEFLIYFQGTGAADDSGLPNDRFFAVRPEGSVSTLKIQRTERGDSAVYLCASGPGTTGNTIYFGEGSWLTVV.

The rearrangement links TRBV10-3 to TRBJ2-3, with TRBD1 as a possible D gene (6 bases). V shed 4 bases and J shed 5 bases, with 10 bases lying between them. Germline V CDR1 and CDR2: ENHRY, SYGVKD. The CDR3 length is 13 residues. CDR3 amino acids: CAISAGVGDTQYF. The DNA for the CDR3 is TGTGCCATCAGTGCAGGGGTGGGAGATACGCAGTATTTT.

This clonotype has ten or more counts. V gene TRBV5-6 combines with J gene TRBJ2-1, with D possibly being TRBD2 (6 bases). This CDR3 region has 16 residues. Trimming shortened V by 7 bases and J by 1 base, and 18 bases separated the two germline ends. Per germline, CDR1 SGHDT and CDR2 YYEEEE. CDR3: CASEFGAGTSYNEQFF. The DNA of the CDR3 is TGTGCCAGCGAATTTGGGGCCGGGACTTCCTACAATGAGCAGTTCTTC.

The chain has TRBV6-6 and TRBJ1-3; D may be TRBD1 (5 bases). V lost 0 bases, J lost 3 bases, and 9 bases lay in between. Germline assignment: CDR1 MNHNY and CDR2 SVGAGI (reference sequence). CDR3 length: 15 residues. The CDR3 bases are TGTGCCAGCAGTTACTCCGGGGCAAGTGGAAACACCATATATTTT. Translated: CASSYSGASGNTIYF.

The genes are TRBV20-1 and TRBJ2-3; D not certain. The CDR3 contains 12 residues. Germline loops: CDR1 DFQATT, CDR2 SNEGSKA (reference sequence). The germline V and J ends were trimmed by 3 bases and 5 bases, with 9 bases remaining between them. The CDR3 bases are TGCAGTGCTAGTCAGTCGGGAGATACGCAGTATTTT. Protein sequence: CSASQSGDTQYF.

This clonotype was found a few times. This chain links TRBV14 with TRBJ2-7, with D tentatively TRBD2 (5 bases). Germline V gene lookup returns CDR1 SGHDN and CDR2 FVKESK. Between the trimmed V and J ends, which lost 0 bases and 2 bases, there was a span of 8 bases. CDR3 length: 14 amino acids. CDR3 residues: CASSQDRGTYEQYV. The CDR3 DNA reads TGTGCCAGCAGCCAAGATCGGGGAACCTACGAGCAGTACGTC.

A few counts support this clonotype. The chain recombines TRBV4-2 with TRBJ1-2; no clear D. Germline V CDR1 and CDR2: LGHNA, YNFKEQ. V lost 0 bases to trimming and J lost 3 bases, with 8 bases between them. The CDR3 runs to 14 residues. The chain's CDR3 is CASSQERSDYGYTF. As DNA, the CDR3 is TGTGCCAGCAGCCAAGAGCGATCGGACTATGGCTACACCTTC.

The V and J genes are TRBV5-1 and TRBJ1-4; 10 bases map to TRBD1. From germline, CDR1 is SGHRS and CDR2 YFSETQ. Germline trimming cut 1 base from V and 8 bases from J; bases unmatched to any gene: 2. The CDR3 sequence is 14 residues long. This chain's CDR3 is CASSLLTGGEKLFF. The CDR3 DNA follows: TGCGCCAGCAGCTTGTTGACAGGGGGCGAAAAACTGTTTTTT.

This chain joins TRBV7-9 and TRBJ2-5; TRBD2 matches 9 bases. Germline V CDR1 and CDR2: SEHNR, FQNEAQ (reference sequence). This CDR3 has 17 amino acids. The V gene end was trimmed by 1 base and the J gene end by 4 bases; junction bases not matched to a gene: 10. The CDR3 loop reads CASSLDVGLAGSETQYF. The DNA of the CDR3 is TGTGCCAGCAGCTTAGATGTTGGGCTAGCGGGATCAGAGACCCAGTACTTC.

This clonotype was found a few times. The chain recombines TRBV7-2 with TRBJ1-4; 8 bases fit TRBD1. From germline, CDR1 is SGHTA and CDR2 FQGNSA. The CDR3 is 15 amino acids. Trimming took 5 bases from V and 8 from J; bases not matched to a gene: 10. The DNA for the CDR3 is TGTGCCAGCAGCCCCAGGCAGGGGGCGAAGGAAAAACTGTTTTTT. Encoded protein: CASSPRQGAKEKLFF.

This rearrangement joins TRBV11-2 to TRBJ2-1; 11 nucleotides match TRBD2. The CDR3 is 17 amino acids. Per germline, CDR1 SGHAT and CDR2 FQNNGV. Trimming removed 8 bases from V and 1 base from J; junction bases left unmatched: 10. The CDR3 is CASGAGTSGPSYNEQFF. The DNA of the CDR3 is TGTGCCAGCGGGGCCGGGACTAGCGGTCCGTCCTACAATGAGCAGTTCTTC.

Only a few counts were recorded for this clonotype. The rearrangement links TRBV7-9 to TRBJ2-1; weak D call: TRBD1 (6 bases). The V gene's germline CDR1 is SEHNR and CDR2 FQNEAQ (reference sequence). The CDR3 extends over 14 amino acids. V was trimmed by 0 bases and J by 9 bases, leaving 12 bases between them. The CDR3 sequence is CASSLAVGAGEQFF. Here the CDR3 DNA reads TGTGCCAGCAGCTTAGCTGTGGGGGCGGGTGAGCAGTTCTTC.